The 14 T cell receptor beta chains given below trace back to one sample, sequenced in a study of blood T cell repertoires in COVID-19. Using immunoSEQ multiplex PCR, the repertoire was profiled, and TCRdb retains in-frame clones only, with some absent. The sample yields 180,000 or so clones, approximately 83% seen once. Source material: peripheral blood. Receptor source: a human donor with active or convalescent COVID-19. The donor label of this sample is uncertain.

The chain joins TRBV2 to TRBJ2-7, with 8 bases identical to TRBD1. This CDR3 has 11 amino acids. V dropped 3 bases and J dropped 12; count of bases not matched to a gene: 4. Per the germline V gene, CDR1 is SNHLY and CDR2 is FYNNEI. This CDR3 reads CASSESGQAYF. The CDR3 DNA sequence: TGTGCCAGCAGTGAGTCGGGACAGGCGTACTTC.

This chain uses TRBV6-2 or TRBV6-3 with TRBJ2-5; 10 bases align to TRBD2. CDR3 length equals 16 residues. Germline-derived CDR1 and CDR2 are MNHEY and SVGEGT. The J segment lost 2 bases and the V segment lost 6 bases, leaving 9 bases of the junction unmatched. The CDR3 protein is CASSPRLAGLQETQYF. CDR3 sequence (DNA): TGTGCCAGCAGCCCTCGACTAGCGGGCCTTCAAGAGACCCAGTACTTC.

The rearrangement uses TRBV5-1 and TRBJ2-3, with 11 bases identical to TRBD2. This CDR3 is 16 amino acids long. CDR1 SGHRS and CDR2 YFSETQ come from the germline V gene. V was pared by 0 bases and J by 7 bases, with 7 bases of the junction left unmatched. The DNA of the CDR3 is TGCGCCAGCAGCTTGGAACTAGCGGGAGCAGGGAATACGCAGTATTTT. Encoded protein: CASSLELAGAGNTQYF.

The rearrangement joins TRBV5-1 to TRBJ2-7; the match to TRBD2 covers 7 bases. This CDR3 spans 14 amino acids. CDR1 is SGHRS, CDR2 YFSETQ, per germline. Unmatched junction bases numbered 11, after V lost 4 bases and J lost 7 bases. CDR3 coding DNA: TGCGCCAGCAGCGCGTCGGGGGGAGCGGGGGAGCAGTACTTC. Translated: CASSASGGAGEQYF.

In the case of this clone: Mismatch with germline at one junction end may stem from a read error. The chain has TRBV7-7 and TRBJ1-4; 9 nucleotides agree with TRBD1. The CDR3 runs to 15 residues. In germline, CDR1 is SSHAT, CDR2 FNYEAQ (reference sequence). The CDR3 sequence: CASSLGQGFGEKLFF. The CDR3 nucleotides read TGTGCTAGCAGCTTAGGACAGGGGTTCGGTGAAAAACTGTTTTTT. Full variable domain (rest looked up from reference TRBV7-7 and TRBJ1-4): GAGVSQSPRYKVTKRGQDVTLRCDPISSHATLYWYQQALGQGPEFLTYFNYEAQPDKSGLPSDRFSAERPEGSISTLTIQRTEQRDSAMYRCASSLGQGFGEKLFFGSGTQLSVL.

The V gene is TRBV6-2 or TRBV6-3, the J gene TRBJ2-3; TRBD2 agrees at 7 bases. Germline loops: CDR1 MNHEY, CDR2 SVGEGT. The J segment lost 4 bases and the V segment lost 6 bases, leaving 13 bases of the junction unmatched. This CDR3 is 16 amino acids long. The chain's CDR3 is CASSHGTTTNADTQYF. CDR3 coding DNA: TGTGCCAGCAGCCACGGGACTACCACCAATGCAGATACGCAGTATTTT.

This chain connects TRBV3-1 (or the pseudogene TRBV3-2) to TRBJ2-3; D not certain. CDR3 size: 11 residues. CDR1 and CDR2 from the germline V gene are LGHDT and YNNKEL (reference sequence). V lost 5 bases, J lost 5 bases, and 5 bases lay in between. The CDR3 DNA sequence: TGTGCCAGCAGCTCAGAAGATACGCAGTATTTT. As protein: CASSSEDTQYF.

The J gene is TRBJ2-3, the V gene TRBV27; TRBD1 might be the D (5 bases). CDR3 size: 18 residues. The V end lost 6 bases, the J end lost 0 bases, and 22 bases lay between the germline ends. CDR1 and CDR2 from the germline V gene are MNHEY and SMNVEV (reference sequence). In DNA, the CDR3 is TGTGCCAGCAGGGTAGGAAGGGGTGGCCCCGATAGCACAGATACGCAGTATTTT. This codes for CASRVGRGGPDSTDTQYF.

The J gene is TRBJ2-7, the V gene TRBV19; no definite D call. The V end was cut by 1 base, the J end by 5 bases, with 6 bases between. Looked up from germline, CDR1 is LNHDA and CDR2 is SQIVND (reference sequence). This CDR3 contains 12 residues. The CDR3, as DNA: TGTGCCAGTAGTATAGGCCAGGACGAGCAGTACTTC. It specifies CASSIGQDEQYF.

This chain uses TRBV7-2 with TRBJ2-3; TRBD2 agrees at 8 bases. Trimming cost V 5 bases and J 9 bases; bases outside gene matches: 13. CDR1 SGHTA and CDR2 FQGNSA come from the germline V gene. The CDR3 is made up of 15 amino acids. The CDR3 DNA sequence: TGTGCCAGCAGCCCGCCCGGGACTAGATCTAAAACGCAGTATTTT. This encodes CASSPPGTRSKTQYF.

The chain is built from TRBV3-1 (or the pseudogene TRBV3-2) and TRBJ1-1; 9 nucleotides line up with TRBD1. CDR1 and CDR2 from the germline V gene are LGHDT and YNNKEL (reference sequence). V dropped 4 bases and J dropped 8; count of bases not matched to a gene: 14. CDR3 size: 16 residues. The CDR3 DNA reads as TGTGCCAGCAGCCTCGGGACAGGGAGGCCTACGGGGGAAGCTTTCTTT. As protein: CASSLGTGRPTGEAFF.

This clone has just one count. V usage is TRBV7-9 and J usage is TRBJ2-1; D gene ambiguous. Trimming pared 3 bases from V and 2 bases from J, leaving 8 bases between. Looked up from germline, CDR1 is SEHNR and CDR2 is FQNEAQ (reference sequence). The CDR3 spans 14 residues. The CDR3 DNA follows: TGTGCCAGCAGCTTCGGCGGAGCCTACAATGAGCAGTTCTTC. This gives the protein CASSFGGAYNEQFF.

The chain recombines TRBV2 with TRBJ2-3; D not resolved. The CDR3 spans 13 residues. Trimming cost V 7 bases and J 5 bases, with 13 bases left between them. CDR1 and CDR2 (germline): SNHLY, FYNNEI. The CDR3 DNA reads TGTGCCAGCAAGTCGACTCTCGAAGATACGCAGTATTTT. The encoded protein is CASKSTLEDTQYF.

The chain employs TRBV24-1 and TRBJ1-2; 7 nucleotides align to TRBD1. The length of the CDR3 is 13 residues. Germline V CDR1 and CDR2: KGHDR, SFDVKD. The J segment lost 4 bases and the V segment lost 9 bases, leaving 7 bases of the junction unmatched. CDR3 coding DNA: TGTGCCACCGCCGCACAGGGGTCCTATGGCTACACCTTC. Residues: CATAAQGSYGYTF.